This T cell receptor beta chain was captured by sequencing in a study of cytomegalovirus exposure and HLA in healthy donors. The junction had 13 bases not matched to a gene; V was cut back by 8 bases and J by 5 bases. The CDR3 consists of 15 residues. CDR1 is MNHEY, CDR2 SMNVEV, per germline (reference sequence). With 60 Vbeta and 13 Jbeta primers, the PCR was carried out. TCRdb's copy holds only in-frame clones and misses some; the assay was immunoSEQ multiplex PCR. The sample lists some 180,000 clones, 75% to 85% occurring once. The sequenced sample consisted of PBMCs. This chain joins TRBV27 and TRBJ2-7; TRBD2 aligns across 9 bases. The source of this sequence is a woman in her fifties or sixties in good health and CMV-seropositive. The CDR3 protein is CASSLWREGPHEQYF. The CDR3 nucleotides read TGTGCCAGCTCTCTGTGGCGGGAGGGCCCTCACGAGCAGTACTTC.